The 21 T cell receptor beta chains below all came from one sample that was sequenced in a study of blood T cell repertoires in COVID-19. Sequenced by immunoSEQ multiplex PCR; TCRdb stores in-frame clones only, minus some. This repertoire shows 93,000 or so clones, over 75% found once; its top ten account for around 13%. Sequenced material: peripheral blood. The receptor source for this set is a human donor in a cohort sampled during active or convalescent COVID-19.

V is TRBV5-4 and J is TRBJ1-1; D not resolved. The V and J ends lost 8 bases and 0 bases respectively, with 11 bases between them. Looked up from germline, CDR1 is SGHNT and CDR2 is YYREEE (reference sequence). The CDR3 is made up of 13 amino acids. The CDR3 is CASKWALNTEAFF. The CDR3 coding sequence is TGTGCCAGTAAATGGGCGCTGAACACTGAAGCTTTCTTT.

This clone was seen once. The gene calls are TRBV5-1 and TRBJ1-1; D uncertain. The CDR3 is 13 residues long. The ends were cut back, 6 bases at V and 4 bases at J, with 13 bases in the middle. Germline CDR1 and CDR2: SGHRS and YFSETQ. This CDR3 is CASIRKEGTEAFF. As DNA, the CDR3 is TGCGCCAGCATCAGGAAGGAGGGCACTGAAGCTTTCTTT.

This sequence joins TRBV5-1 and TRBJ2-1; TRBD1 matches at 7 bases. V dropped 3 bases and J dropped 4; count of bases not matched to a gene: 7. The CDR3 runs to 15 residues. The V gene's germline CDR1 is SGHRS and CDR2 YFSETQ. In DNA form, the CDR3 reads TGCGCCAGCAGCTCTTTTCCGGGACAGTACAATGAGCAGTTCTTC. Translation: CASSSFPGQYNEQFF.

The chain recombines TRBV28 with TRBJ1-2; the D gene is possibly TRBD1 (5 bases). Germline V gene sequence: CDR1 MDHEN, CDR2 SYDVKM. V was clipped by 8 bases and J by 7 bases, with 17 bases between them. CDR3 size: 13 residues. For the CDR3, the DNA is TGTGCCAGCGGTCCGAACAGGATTAGTGGCTACACCTTC. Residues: CASGPNRISGYTF.

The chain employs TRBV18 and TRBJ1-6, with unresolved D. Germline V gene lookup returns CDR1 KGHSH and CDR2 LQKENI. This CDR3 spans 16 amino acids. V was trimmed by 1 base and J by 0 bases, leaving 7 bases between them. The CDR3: CASSPQGSSYNSPLHF. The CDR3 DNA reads TGTGCCAGCTCACCACAAGGGAGCTCCTATAATTCACCCCTCCACTTT. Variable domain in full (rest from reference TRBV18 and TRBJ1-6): NAGVMQNPRHLVRRRGQEARLRCSPMKGHSHVYWYRQLPEEGLKFMVYLQKENIIDESGMPKERFSAEFPKEGPSILRIQQVVRGDSAAYFCASSPQGSSYNSPLHFGNGTRLTVT.

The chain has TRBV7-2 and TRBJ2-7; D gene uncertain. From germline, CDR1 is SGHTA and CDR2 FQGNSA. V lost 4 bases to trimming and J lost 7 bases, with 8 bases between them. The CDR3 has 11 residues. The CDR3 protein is CASSSRVEQYF. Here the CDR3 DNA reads TGTGCCAGCAGCTCCCGGGTGGAGCAGTACTTC.

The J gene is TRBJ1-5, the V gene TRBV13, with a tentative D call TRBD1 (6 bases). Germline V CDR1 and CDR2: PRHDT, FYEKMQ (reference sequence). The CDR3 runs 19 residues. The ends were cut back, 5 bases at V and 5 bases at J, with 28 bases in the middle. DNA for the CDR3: TGTGCCAGCAGCCTTAGAGGCTATGGGGGGGGCCTATCGGATCAGCCCCAGCATTTT. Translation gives CASSLRGYGGGLSDQPQHF.

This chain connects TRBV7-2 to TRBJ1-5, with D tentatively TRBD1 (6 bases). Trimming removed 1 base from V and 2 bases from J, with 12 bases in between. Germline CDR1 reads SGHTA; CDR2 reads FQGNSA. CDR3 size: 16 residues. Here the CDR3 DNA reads TGTGCCAGCAGCTTAGGGGGCAGGGGCGGCAATCAGCCCCAGCATTTT. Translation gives CASSLGGRGGNQPQHF. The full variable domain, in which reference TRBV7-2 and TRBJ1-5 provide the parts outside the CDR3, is GAGVSQSPSNKVTEKGKDVELRCDPISGHTALYWYRQSLGQGLEFLIYFQGNSAPDKSGLPSDRFSAERTGGSVSTLTIQRTQQEDSAVYLCASSLGGRGGNQPQHFGDGTRLSIL.

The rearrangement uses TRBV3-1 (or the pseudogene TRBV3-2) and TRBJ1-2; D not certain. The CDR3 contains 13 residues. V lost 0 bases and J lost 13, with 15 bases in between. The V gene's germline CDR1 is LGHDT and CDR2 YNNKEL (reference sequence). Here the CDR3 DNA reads TGTGCCAGCAGCCAAGATCAGGCTTGGAAGTCCACCTTC. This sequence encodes CASSQDQAWKSTF.

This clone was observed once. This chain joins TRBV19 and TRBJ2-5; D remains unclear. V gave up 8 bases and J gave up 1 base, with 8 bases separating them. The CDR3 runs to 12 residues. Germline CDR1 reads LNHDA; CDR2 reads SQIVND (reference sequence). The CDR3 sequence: CASGRAQETQYF. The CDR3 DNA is TGTGCCAGTGGTAGGGCCCAAGAGACCCAGTACTTC.

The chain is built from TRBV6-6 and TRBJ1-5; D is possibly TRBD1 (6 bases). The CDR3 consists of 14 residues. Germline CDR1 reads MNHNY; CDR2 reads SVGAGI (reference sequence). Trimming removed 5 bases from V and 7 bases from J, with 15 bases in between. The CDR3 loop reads CASSETGSIQPQHF. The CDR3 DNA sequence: TGTGCCAGCAGTGAGACAGGATCTATCCAGCCCCAGCATTTT.

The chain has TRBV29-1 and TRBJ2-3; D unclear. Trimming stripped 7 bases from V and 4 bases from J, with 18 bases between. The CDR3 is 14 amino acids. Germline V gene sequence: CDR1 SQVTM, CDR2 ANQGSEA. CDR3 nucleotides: TGCAGCGCACCTTCCCACCGGGTATCAGATACGCAGTATTTT. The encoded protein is CSAPSHRVSDTQYF.

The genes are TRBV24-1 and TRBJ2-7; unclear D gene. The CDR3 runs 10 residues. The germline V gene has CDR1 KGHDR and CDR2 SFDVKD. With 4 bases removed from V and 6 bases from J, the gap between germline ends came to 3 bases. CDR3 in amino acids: CATSDGEQYF. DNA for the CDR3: TGTGCCACCAGTGACGGCGAGCAGTACTTC.

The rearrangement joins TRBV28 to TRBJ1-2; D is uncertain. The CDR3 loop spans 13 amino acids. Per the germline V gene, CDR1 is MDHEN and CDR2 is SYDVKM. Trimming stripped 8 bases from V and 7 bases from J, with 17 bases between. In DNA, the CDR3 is TGTGCCAGCGCTGGCGGGCTAAGGAGTGGCTACACCTTC. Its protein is CASAGGLRSGYTF.

The CDR3 bases are TGTGCCAGCAGTTATTTCACGGGCTCAGGAGCGGGGAACACTGAAGCTTTCTTT. Translation: CASSYFTGSGAGNTEAFF. The rearrangement joins TRBV6-2 or TRBV6-3 to TRBJ1-1; D not certain. V shed 3 bases and J shed 1 base, with 21 bases lying between them. CDR1 and CDR2 from the germline V gene are MNHEY and SVGEGT. CDR3 length: 18 residues.

The CDR3 here is CASSEQGATPYEQYF. For the CDR3, the DNA is TGTGCCAGCAGCGAGCAGGGGGCGACCCCTTACGAGCAGTACTTC. The chain is built from TRBV9 and TRBJ2-7, with 8 bases matching TRBD1. The CDR3 runs 15 residues. V gave up 3 bases and J gave up 4 bases; unmatched junction bases: 9. Germline V gene lookup returns CDR1 SGDLS and CDR2 YYNGEE.

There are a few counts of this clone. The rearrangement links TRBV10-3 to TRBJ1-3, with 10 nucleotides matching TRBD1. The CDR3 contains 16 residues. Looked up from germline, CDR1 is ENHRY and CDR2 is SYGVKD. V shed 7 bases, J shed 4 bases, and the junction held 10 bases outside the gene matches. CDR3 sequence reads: CAITPDRGPVGNTIYF. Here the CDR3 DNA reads TGTGCCATCACCCCCGACAGGGGGCCGGTCGGAAACACCATATATTTT.

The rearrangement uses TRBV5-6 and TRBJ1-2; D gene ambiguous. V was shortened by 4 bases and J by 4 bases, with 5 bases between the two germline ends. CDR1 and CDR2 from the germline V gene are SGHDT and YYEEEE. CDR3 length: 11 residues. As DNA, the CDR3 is TGTGCCAGCAGCCACAGCTATGGCTACACCTTC. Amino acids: CASSHSYGYTF.

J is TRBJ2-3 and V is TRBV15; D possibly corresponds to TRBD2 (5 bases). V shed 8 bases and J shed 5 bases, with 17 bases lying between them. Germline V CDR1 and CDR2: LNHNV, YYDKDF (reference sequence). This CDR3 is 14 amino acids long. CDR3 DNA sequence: TGTGCCACCGGGCTCGGACTCTCCGAAGATACGCAGTATTTT. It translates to CATGLGLSEDTQYF.

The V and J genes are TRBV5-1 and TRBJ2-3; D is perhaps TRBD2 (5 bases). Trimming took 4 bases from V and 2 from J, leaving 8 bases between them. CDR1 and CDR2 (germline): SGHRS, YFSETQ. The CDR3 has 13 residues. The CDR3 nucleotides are TGCGCCAGCAGCCCCGACTACACAGATACGCAGTATTTT. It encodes CASSPDYTDTQYF.

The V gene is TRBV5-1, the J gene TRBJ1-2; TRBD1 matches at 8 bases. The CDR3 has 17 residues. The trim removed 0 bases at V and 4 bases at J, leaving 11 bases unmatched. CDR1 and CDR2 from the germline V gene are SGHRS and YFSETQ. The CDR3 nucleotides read TGCGCCAGCAGCTTGGCCCCAGGGGGCCAACCTATCTATGGCTACACCTTC. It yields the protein CASSLAPGGQPIYGYTF.